This T cell receptor (beta chain) was recorded in a study of CD8+ T cells in alopecia areata listed by TCRdb under 2018. For the wider study: The treated patients took part in an open-label pilot trial in which moderate-to-severe alopecia areata was treated with oral tofacitinib at 5 to 10 mg twice daily. Tofacitinib was given for 6 to 18 months, followed by 6 months of follow-up off drug to assess delayed response and recurrence. To study T cell clonal expansion in alopecia areata, the researchers applied high-throughput TCRbeta sequencing to both the C3H/HeJ mouse model and human patients. In humans, TCRbeta sequencing was performed on scalp tissue and on sorted CD4+ and CD8+ peripheral blood T cells from healthy controls and from patients with patchy or totalis/universalis alopecia areata. Patients on tofacitinib were biopsied at baseline and after 4 and 24 weeks of treatment, and several of the patients also had a later scalp biopsy. Scalp clonality was compared among normal scalp (n=4), patchy alopecia areata scalp (n=8), and alopecia totalis/universalis scalp (n=8). RNA was extracted with the PAXgene miRNA kit for fixed scalp, the miRNeasy kit for PBMCs, and the RNeasy kit for mouse skin. Amplification of TCRbeta CDR3 regions was done by immunoSEQ multiplex PCR using 35 Vbeta forward primers and 13 Jbeta reverse primers. The study at large found these results: Scalp TCR repertoire analysis is complicated because resident alphabeta T cells in normal human skin are also sequenced, whereas mouse skin is dominated by gammadelta T cells. Higher clonality and more expanded CD8+ clones were observed in lesional scalp than in normal scalp, particularly in alopecia totalis/universalis, a finding suggestive of antigenic drive. Shared TCR sequences between patients were less evident than in mice, which may be partly attributable to HLA diversity in the patient population.

With regard to this clone: It has no known antigen specificity. Base qualities were left out, and no much larger clone turns up one base away.

The cysteine opens and the phenylalanine closes a CDR3 of 14 amino acids. The sequence is cut down to CDR3 DNA, 42 bases in frame from base 1. The germline ends are 9 bases apart after V is trimmed by 3 bases and J by 3 bases. Taken from the germline V gene (reference sequence), the CDR1 and CDR2 loops are MNHEY and SMNVEV. Receptors were amplified or captured by the immunoSEQ multiplex PCR assay. To provide template for TCR sequencing, every sample had RNA extracted and reverse transcribed into cDNA. First-strand cDNA was synthesized with SuperScript III using a 2:1 mix of oligo-dT and random hexamers. A synthetic immune receptor repertoire was used to measure amplification bias, and any remaining bias was corrected computationally. The study's processing was this. Raw reads were preprocessed to remove errors, and CDR3 was defined by IMGT conventions from the conserved cysteine to phenylalanine. Clonality was computed by normalizing Shannon entropy by log2 of the number of productive unique TCRs and subtracting the result from 1. CD4 or CD8 identity of scalp clones was inferred by cross-referencing scalp TCRbeta sequences with sorted blood CD4 and CD8 repertoires. The immuneACCESS repertoire file appears here via TCRdb, limited to in-frame rearrangements. These files lack a portion of the clones; in checked studies, under half of the deficit traces to unresolved V genes, and the cause of the others is not known. V, J and clone size were drawn from that table, and D and trimming were deduced from the DNA. This sample comprises some 150,000 clones, about 60% of them detected only once. The top ten hold 5% to 7.5% of the sample.

What the time point label conveys for this sample: baseline before oral tofacitinib. Peripheral blood and lesional scalp punch biopsies were obtained from patients with alopecia areata. PBMCs were isolated by density centrifugation and stained for CD3, CD4 and CD8, and CD4+ and CD8+ T cells were sorted on a FACSAria. The chain is made from TRBV27 and TRBJ1-5; the D gene cannot be resolved reliably. This clonotype originated in a human donor with alopecia areata. The material sequenced was CD4+ T cells sorted from blood, taken at week 0. The bases read TGTGCCAGCAGTTTTGGGCACCTCAATCAGCCCCAGCATTTT. This sequence encodes CASSFGHLNQPQHF.